This is a list of T cell receptor beta chains from one sample in a study of shared clonotypes between healthy human individuals. TCRdb keeps only in-frame clones here, not all; method: immunoSEQ multiplex PCR. The profile shows roughly 2 million clones, roughly 95% of them singletons. What was sequenced was naive CD4+ T cells sorted from blood. Receptors were obtained from a man aged 18 to 30 in good health. The conserved cysteine and the conserved F or W are not part of the CDR3 here.

J gene | V gene | CDR3 protein
TRBJ2-3 | TRBV30 | AWTRAGGYTDTQY
TRBJ1-2 | TRBV4-1 | ASSLQEDRVASGYGYT
TRBJ1-5 | TRBV10-3 | AIKGGNQPQH
TRBJ2-7 | TRBV7-9 | ASSSPRRAHEQY
TRBJ2-1 | TRBV7-2 | ASSSGGGSYNEQF
TRBJ2-3 | TRBV6-5 | ASSKGFVSTDTQY
TRBJ1-5 | TRBV30 | AWRDRGLNQPQH
TRBJ2-3 | TRBV5-6 | ASSFGTGVSTDTQY
TRBJ2-1 | TRBV7-2 | ASSLVGSGRARNEQF
TRBJ1-2 | TRBV7-2 | ASSTQLTGTAVYT
TRBJ2-5 | TRBV6-1 | ASSWGGETQY
TRBJ2-7 | TRBV5-1 | ASSRGASGPYEQY
TRBJ2-2 | TRBV19 | ASSIKGGLADNTGELF
TRBJ2-5 | TRBV11-3 | ASSLGHSAGLQETQY
TRBJ1-2 | TRBV6-5 | ASSTVNYGYT
TRBJ2-1 | TRBV9 | ASSAGTSGVNEQF
TRBJ1-2 | TRBV18 | ASSPPSSTGTYGYT
TRBJ2-1 | TRBV30 | AWGIVAGLSYNEQF
TRBJ2-2 | TRBV27 | ASSLWATGELF
TRBJ1-6 | TRBV6-5 | ASCRGGSPLH